Listed below are T cell receptor beta chains from one sample, sequenced in a study of T cells after posttransplantation cyclophosphamide. Using immunoSEQ multiplex PCR, the repertoire was profiled, and TCRdb retains in-frame clones only, with some absent. Altogether about 47,000 clones are present, roughly nine tenths being singletons, with the ten largest covering less than 3.5%. The sequenced sample consisted of PBMCs. Receptors originate from a woman in her 50s in good health and a related stem cell transplant donor. CDR3s include the opening cysteine and the closing phenylalanine or tryptophan. Expanded clones are given a class, and other clones once, few, many or no size at all.

v_gene	j_gene	abundance	CDR3aa
TRBV11-2	TRBJ2-5	NA	CASSLRQTEETQYF
TRBV5-4	TRBJ2-3	NA	CASSLGGGWEADTQYF
TRBV6-5	TRBJ1-5	once	CASSYSRQGHNQPQHF
TRBV7-7	TRBJ2-7	NA	CASSAAGGYEQYF
TRBV5-1	TRBJ2-1	NA	CASSSRLGNDEQFF
TRBV11-2	TRBJ1-6	NA	CASRAGGMGLSLHF
TRBV11-2	TRBJ2-5	NA	CASSAQRGDWMETQYF
TRBV2	TRBJ2-1	NA	CASSYSGLAGVYNEQFF
TRBV18	TRBJ1-2	NA	CASSPQEGGGLGGYTF
TRBV4-1	TRBJ1-6	once	CASSQVGRGPSPLHF
TRBV6-5	TRBJ2-4	NA	CASTSPGDSKNIQYF
TRBV28	TRBJ2-1	once	CASSPLERSHNEQFF
TRBV5-1	TRBJ2-2	NA	CATQWGPSANTGELFF
TRBV13	TRBJ1-2	NA	CASRPTGGDYGINGYTF
TRBV27	TRBJ2-3	NA	CASSLLGPVGRTQYF
TRBV2	TRBJ2-7	NA	CASCWGQGSYEQYF
TRBV7-6	TRBJ2-1	few	CASSFGGEQFF
TRBV5-1	TRBJ2-1	NA	CASRVRANEQFF
TRBV6-5	TRBJ1-1	NA	CASSYSRDRDEAFF
TRBV28	TRBJ2-7	NA	CASSPSGSNEQYF
TRBV5-1	TRBJ1-1	NA	CASSFSDSSTEAFF
TRBV19	TRBJ1-5	few	CASTPGGYSNQPQHF
TRBV19	TRBJ2-7	medium-sized	CASSFDGGAYEQYF
TRBV7-6	TRBJ2-2	once	CASSYDRGGTGELFF
TRBV5-1	TRBJ2-1	NA	CASSLRGASGGASAEQFF
TRBV7-2	TRBJ1-2	NA	CASSSAGGYGYTF
TRBV7-9	NA	once	CASSFGPGTTYEQYF
TRBV5-1	TRBJ2-4	NA	CASSGAANKNIQYF
TRBV5-1	TRBJ1-1	NA	CASRQGVNTEAFF
TRBV7-6	TRBJ2-3	once	CASSLGLAGGGDTQYF
TRBV18	TRBJ2-5	NA	CASSLDSQETQYF
TRBV11-3	TRBJ2-7	NA	CASSLGRGYEQYF
TRBV7-8	TRBJ1-4	NA	CASELNDRASLTNEKLFF
TRBV7-9	TRBJ2-5	once	CASSPGVGETQYF
TRBV29-1	TRBJ2-7	once	CSVEGIREADSYEQYF
TRBV6-1	TRBJ1-1	once	CASRPPPGTEAFF
TRBV11-2	TRBJ2-5	NA	CASRTPGLRETQYF
TRBV5-1	TRBJ1-1	NA	CASSLEAGTTEAFF
TRBV9	TRBJ2-7	NA	CASSAFPGRSYEQYF
TRBV11-2	TRBJ1-6	NA	CASSSTNIRDSNSPLHF
TRBV27	TRBJ1-1	NA	CASRGGGAAFF
TRBV7-2	TRBJ1-5	NA	CASSLGGLRNQPQHF
TRBV11-2	TRBJ1-2	NA	CASSMGLVYTF
TRBV30	TRBJ1-1	NA	CAWAGQANTEAFF
TRBV5-1	TRBJ2-3	NA	CASSLSTVVTDTQYF
TRBV29-1	TRBJ1-2	NA	CSVEGRGPGYTF
TRBV9	TRBJ1-1	NA	CASSVATSSDTEAFF
TRBV7-9	TRBJ2-1	NA	CASSLRTSGGDYNEQFF
TRBV19	TRBJ1-2	NA	CASSIGGRGLSGYTF
TRBV2	TRBJ1-5	once	CASRPRDRGLYSNQPQHF
TRBV19	TRBJ2-7	NA	CASSTGNSYEQYF
TRBV29-1	TRBJ2-7	NA	CSIDGGTYEQYF
TRBV10-2	TRBJ1-1	NA	CASNQQGSGTEAFF
TRBV29-1	TRBJ2-3	NA	CSVGGTVRTDTQYF
TRBV5-3	TRBJ2-3	NA	CARSDMPGGGRTDTQYF
TRBV5-6	TRBJ2-7	NA	CASSAGTSGTGYEQYF
TRBV19	TRBJ2-1	NA	CASSMALAGDGEQFF
TRBV19	TRBJ2-5	NA	CASSGRTGGAEAQYF
TRBV15	TRBJ2-4	NA	CATSSPKGQGKGKNIQYF